These 7 T cell receptor beta chains were sequenced from one sample in a study of cytomegalovirus exposure and HLA in healthy donors. This PCR relied on a set of 60 Vbeta primers and 13 Jbeta primers. Using immunoSEQ multiplex PCR, the repertoire was profiled, and TCRdb retains in-frame clones only, with some absent. This sample carries 150,000 or so clones, around 68% of them seen once, and the ten largest clones take 10%. The sample was PBMCs. These receptors all come from a man aged 30 to 45 in good health and CMV-seropositive.

The rearrangement uses TRBV15 and TRBJ2-7, with D hard to call. CDR3 length: 13 amino acids. Looked up from germline, CDR1 is LNHNV and CDR2 is YYDKDF (reference sequence). The V end lost 1 base, the J end lost 2 bases, and 6 bases lay between the germline ends. CDR3 bases: TGTGCCACCAGCAGAGGGCAAACCTACGAGCAGTACTTC. This encodes CATSRGQTYEQYF.

The chain has TRBV11-3 and TRBJ2-7; 9 bases match TRBD1. Losses at the gene ends were 5 bases for V and 6 bases for J; bases not matched to a gene: 8. This CDR3 spans 14 amino acids. CDR1 and CDR2 from the germline V gene are SGHNT and YENEEA. The CDR3 nucleotides are TGTGCCAGCAGCCCAGGACAGGGGACTGGCGAGCAGTACTTC. As protein: CASSPGQGTGEQYF. Using reference TRBV11-3 and TRBJ2-7 for the parts outside the CDR3, the full variable domain is EAGVVQSPRYKIIEKKQPVAFWCNPISGHNTLYWYLQNLGQGPELLIRYENEEAVDDSQLPKDRFSAERLKGVDSTLKIQPAELGDSAVYLCASSPGQGTGEQYFGPGTRLTVT.

This clone showed up just a few times. V gene TRBV19 combines with J gene TRBJ2-7, with D possibly matching TRBD1 (5 bases). Trimming removed 3 bases from V and 5 bases from J, with 14 bases in between. Germline assignment: CDR1 LNHDA and CDR2 SQIVND (reference sequence). The CDR3 consists of 14 residues. CDR3 amino acids: CASSIQGSRDEQYF. The CDR3 nucleotides read TGTGCCAGTAGTATTCAGGGTTCAAGGGACGAGCAGTACTTC.

This chain joins TRBV5-5 and TRBJ2-7; 7 bases line up with TRBD1. With 2 bases clipped from V and 2 bases from J, the junction kept 7 bases outside the gene matches. This CDR3 comprises 15 residues. The germline V gene encodes CDR1 SGHKS and CDR2 YYEKEE (reference sequence). The CDR3 DNA sequence: TGTGCCAGCAGCTTAGGGGACAGTCGCACCTACGAGCAGTACTTC. This codes for CASSLGDSRTYEQYF.

The chain is built from TRBV18 and TRBJ2-2, with 7 bases matching TRBD2. Germline CDR1 and CDR2: KGHSH and LQKENI. There are 15 residues in the CDR3. V shed 3 bases and J 6 bases; nucleotides not matched to a gene: 7. CDR3 loop: CASSPQRGEAGELFF. CDR3 nucleotides: TGTGCCAGCTCACCCCAGCGGGGTGAGGCCGGGGAGCTGTTTTTT. Filled out from reference TRBV18 and TRBJ2-2, the complete variable domain reads NAGVMQNPRHLVRRRGQEARLRCSPMKGHSHVYWYRQLPEEGLKFMVYLQKENIIDESGMPKERFSAEFPKEGPSILRIQQVVRGDSAAYFCASSPQRGEAGELFFGEGSRLTVL.

This clone has more than one count but fewer than ten. This chain links TRBV11-2 with TRBJ1-2; no clear D gene. This CDR3 region has 13 residues. Trimming stripped 1 base from V and 7 bases from J, with 10 bases between. Looked up from germline, CDR1 is SGHAT and CDR2 is FQNNGV. This CDR3 reads CASSLGGDGGYTF. CDR3 in DNA: TGTGCCAGCAGCTTAGGCGGAGATGGTGGCTACACCTTC.

The J gene is TRBJ2-1, the V gene TRBV6-5, with a tentative D call TRBD2 (6 bases). The CDR3 totals 15 residues. Germline V gives CDR1 MNHEY, CDR2 SVGAGI. V was pared by 4 bases and J by 6 bases, with 16 bases between. CDR3 sequence reads: CASSLIRLEGNEQFF. CDR3 nucleotides: TGTGCCAGCAGTTTAATCCGACTAGAGGGCAATGAGCAGTTCTTC.